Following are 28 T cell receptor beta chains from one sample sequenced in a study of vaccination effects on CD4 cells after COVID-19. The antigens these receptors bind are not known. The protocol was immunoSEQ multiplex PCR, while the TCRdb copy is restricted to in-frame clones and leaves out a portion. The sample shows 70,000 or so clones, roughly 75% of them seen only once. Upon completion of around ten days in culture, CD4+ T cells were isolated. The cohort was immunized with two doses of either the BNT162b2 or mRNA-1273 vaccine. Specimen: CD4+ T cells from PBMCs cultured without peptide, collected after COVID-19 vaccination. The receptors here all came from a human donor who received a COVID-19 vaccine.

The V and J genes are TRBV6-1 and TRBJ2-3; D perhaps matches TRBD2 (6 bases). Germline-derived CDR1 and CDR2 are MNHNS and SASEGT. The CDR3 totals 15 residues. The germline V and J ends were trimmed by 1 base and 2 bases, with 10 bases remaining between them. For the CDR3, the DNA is TGTGCCAGCAGTGAAGGCTGGGGACTCACAGATACGCAGTATTTT. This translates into CASSEGWGLTDTQYF.

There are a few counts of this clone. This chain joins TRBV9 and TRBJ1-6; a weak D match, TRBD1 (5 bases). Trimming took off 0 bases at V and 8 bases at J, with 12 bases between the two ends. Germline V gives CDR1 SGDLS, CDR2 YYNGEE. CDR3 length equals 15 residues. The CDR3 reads CASSVDRYADSPLHF. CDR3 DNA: TGTGCCAGCAGCGTAGACAGGTATGCGGATTCACCCCTCCACTTT.

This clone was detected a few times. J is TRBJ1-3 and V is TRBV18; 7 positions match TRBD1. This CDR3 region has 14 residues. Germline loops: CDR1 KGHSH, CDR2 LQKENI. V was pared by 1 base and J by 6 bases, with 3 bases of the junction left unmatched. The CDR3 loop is CASSPQGALNTIYF. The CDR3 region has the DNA TGTGCCAGCTCACCACAGGGGGCCTTAAACACCATATATTTT.

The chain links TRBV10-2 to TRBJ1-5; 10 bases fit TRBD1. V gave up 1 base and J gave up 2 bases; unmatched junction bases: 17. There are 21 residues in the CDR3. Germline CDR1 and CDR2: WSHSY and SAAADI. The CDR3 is CASSELVAATETGGGNQPQHF. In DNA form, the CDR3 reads TGCGCCAGCAGTGAGTTAGTTGCGGCAACCGAGACAGGGGGCGGCAATCAGCCCCAGCATTTT.

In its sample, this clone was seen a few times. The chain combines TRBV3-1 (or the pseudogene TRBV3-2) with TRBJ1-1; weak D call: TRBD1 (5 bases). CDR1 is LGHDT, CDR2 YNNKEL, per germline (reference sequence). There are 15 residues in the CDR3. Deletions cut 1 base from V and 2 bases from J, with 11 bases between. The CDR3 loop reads CASSQAGRGNTEAFF. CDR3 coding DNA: TGTGCCAGCAGCCAAGCAGGGAGAGGTAACACTGAAGCTTTCTTT.

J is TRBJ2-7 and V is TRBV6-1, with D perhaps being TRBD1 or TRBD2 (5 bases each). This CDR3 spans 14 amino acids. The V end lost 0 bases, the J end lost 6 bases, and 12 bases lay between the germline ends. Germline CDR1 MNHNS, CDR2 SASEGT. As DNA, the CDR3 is TGTGCCAGCAGTGAAGCGCTTGCAGGGAGCGAGCAGTACGTC. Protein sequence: CASSEALAGSEQYV.

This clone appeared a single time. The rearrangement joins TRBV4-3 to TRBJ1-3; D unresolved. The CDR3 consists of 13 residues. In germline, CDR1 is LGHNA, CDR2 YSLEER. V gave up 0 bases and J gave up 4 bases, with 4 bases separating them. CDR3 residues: CASSQELGNTIYF. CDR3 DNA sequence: TGCGCCAGCAGCCAAGAGCTCGGAAACACCATATATTTT.

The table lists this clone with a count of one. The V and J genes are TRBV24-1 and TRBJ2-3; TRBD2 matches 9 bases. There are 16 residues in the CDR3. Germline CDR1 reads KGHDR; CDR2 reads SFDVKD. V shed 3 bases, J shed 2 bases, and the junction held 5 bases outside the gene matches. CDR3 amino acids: CATSDIAGAYTDTQYF. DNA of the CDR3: TGTGCCACCAGTGATATAGCGGGGGCATACACAGATACGCAGTATTTT.

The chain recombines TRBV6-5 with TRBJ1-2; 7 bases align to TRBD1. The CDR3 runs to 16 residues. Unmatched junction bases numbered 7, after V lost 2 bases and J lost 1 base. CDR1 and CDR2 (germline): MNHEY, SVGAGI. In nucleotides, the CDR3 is TGTGCCAGCAGTTACACGGGACAGTTCCTTAACTATGGCTACACCTTC. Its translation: CASSYTGQFLNYGYTF.

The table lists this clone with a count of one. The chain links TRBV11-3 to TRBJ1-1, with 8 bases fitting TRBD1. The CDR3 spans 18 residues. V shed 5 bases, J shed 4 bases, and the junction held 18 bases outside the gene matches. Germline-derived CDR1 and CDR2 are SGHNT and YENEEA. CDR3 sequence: CASSQRGTGPPDATEAFF. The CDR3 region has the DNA TGTGCCAGCAGCCAACGAGGGACAGGTCCTCCCGATGCCACTGAAGCTTTCTTT.

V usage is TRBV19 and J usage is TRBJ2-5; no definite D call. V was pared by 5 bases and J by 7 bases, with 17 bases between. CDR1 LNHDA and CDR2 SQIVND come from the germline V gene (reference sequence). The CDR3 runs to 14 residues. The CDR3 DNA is TGTGCCAGTAGTCCCACCGGGCTCCGAAGGACCCAGTACTTC. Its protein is CASSPTGLRRTQYF.

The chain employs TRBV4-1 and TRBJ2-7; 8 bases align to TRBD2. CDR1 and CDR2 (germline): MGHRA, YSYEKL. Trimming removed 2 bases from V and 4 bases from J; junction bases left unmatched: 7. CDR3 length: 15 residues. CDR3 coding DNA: TGCGCCAGCAGCCAAATCTCCGGGACTAGTTACGAGCAGTACGTC. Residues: CASSQISGTSYEQYV.

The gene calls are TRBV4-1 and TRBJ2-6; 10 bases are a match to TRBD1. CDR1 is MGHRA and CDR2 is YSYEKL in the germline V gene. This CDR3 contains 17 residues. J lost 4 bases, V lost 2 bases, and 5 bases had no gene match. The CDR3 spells CASSQPGQGWGANVLTF. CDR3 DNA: TGCGCCAGCAGCCAACCGGGACAGGGGTGGGGGGCCAACGTCCTGACTTTC.

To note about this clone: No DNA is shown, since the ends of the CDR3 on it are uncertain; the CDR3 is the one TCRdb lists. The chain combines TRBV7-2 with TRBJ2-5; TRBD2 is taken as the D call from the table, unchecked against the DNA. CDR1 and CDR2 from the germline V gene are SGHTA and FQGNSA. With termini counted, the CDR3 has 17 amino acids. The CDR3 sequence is CASSLGGGSGVSLPQYF.

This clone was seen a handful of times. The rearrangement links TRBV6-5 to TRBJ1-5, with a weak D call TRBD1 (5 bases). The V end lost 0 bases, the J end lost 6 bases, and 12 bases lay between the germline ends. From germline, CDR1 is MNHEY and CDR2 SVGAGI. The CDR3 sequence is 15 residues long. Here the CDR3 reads CASSYSIGGSQPQHF. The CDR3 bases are TGTGCCAGCAGTTACTCGATTGGGGGTTCTCAGCCCCAGCATTTT.

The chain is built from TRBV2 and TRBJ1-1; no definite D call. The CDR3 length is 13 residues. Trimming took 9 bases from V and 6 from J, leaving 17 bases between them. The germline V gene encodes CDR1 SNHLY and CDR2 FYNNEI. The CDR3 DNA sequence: TGTGCCAGTACTCAGCTATGGCTGGCTGAAGCTTTCTTT. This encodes CASTQLWLAEAFF.

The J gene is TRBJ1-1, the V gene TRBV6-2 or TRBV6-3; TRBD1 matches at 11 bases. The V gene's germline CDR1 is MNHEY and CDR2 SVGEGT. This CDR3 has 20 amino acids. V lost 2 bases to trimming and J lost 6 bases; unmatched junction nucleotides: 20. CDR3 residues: CASSYEIGRDRGSIGAEAFF. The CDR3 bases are TGTGCCAGCAGTTACGAGATCGGGCGGGACAGGGGGTCGATCGGGGCTGAAGCTTTCTTT.

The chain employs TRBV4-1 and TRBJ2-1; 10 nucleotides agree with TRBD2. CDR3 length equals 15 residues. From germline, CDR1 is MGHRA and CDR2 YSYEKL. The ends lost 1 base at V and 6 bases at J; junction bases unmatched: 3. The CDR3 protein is CASSQAGLAFNEQFF. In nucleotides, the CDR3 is TGCGCCAGCAGCCAAGCGGGACTAGCGTTCAATGAGCAGTTCTTC.

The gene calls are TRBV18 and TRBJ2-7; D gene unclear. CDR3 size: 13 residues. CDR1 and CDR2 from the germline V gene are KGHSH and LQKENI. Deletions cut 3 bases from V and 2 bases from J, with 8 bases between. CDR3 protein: CASSPTPTYEQYV. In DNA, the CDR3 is TGTGCCAGCTCACCGACACCGACCTACGAGCAGTACGTC.

CDR3 in amino acids: CASSSPRSPTTQYV. CDR3 bases: TGTGCCAGCAGTTCACCGAGGTCTCCTACGACGCAGTACGTC. The chain combines TRBV28 with TRBJ2-7; no clear D gene. Germline-derived CDR1 and CDR2 are MDHEN and SYDVKM. Trimming took off 4 bases at V and 9 bases at J, with 19 bases between the two ends. This CDR3 has 14 residues.

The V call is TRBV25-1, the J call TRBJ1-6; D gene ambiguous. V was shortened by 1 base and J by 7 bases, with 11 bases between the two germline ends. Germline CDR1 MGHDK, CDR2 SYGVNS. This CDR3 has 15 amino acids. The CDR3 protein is CASSEFGEVNSPLHF. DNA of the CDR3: TGTGCCAGCAGTGAATTTGGGGAGGTCAATTCACCCCTCCACTTT.

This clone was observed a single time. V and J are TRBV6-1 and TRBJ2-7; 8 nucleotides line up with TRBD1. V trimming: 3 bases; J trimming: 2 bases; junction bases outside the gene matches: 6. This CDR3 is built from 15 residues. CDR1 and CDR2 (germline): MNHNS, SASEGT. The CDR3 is CASSEWQGAAYEQYV. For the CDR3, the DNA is TGTGCCAGCAGTGAGTGGCAGGGGGCGGCCTACGAGCAGTACGTC.

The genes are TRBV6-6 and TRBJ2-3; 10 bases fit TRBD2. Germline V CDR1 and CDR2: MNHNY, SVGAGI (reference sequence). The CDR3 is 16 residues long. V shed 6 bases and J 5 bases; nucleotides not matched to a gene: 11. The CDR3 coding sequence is TGTGCCAGCAGCCGAACTAGCGGGGAAGGTGGAGATACGCAGTATTTT. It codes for CASSRTSGEGGDTQYF.

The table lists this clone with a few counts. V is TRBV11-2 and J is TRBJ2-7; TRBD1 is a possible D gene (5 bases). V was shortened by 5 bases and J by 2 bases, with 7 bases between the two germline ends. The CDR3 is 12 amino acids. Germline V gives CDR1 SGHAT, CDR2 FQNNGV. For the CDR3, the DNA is TGTGCCAGCAGCCCGGACACCTACGAGCAGTACGTC. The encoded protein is CASSPDTYEQYV.

CDR3 amino acids: CASPILAGGPVSTDTQYF. CDR3 DNA: TGTGCCAGCCCAATACTAGCGGGGGGTCCAGTTAGCACAGATACGCAGTATTTT. This chain joins TRBV5-8 and TRBJ2-3; 12 bases map to TRBD2. Germline assignment: CDR1 SGHTS and CDR2 YDEGEE. The CDR3 is made up of 18 amino acids. With 7 bases clipped from V and 0 bases from J, the junction kept 12 bases outside the gene matches. The full variable domain, with the rest looked up from reference TRBV5-8 and TRBJ2-3, is EAGVTQSPTHLIKTRGQQATLRCSPISGHTSVYWYQQALGLGLQFLLWYDEGEERNRGNFPPRFSGRQFPNYSSELNVNALELEDSALYLCASPILAGGPVSTDTQYFGPGTRLTVL.

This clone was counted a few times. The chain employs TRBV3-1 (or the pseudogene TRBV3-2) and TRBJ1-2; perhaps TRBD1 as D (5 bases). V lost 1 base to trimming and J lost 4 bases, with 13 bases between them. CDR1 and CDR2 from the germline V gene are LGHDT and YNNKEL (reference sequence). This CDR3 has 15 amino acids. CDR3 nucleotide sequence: TGTGCCAGCAGCCAAGCCCAGGGAGGTTCCTATGGCTACACCTTC. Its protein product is CASSQAQGGSYGYTF.

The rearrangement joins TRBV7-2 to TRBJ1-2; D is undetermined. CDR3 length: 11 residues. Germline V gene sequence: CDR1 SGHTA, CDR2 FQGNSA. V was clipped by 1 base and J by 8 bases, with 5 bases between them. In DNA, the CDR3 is TGTGCCAGCAGCTTAGTAAGGGGCTACACCTTC. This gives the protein CASSLVRGYTF.

The CDR3 bases are TGTGCCAGCAGCAGGCAGGCTTCGACAGCCATGAACACTGAAGCTTTCTTT. Its protein is CASSRQASTAMNTEAFF. This chain joins TRBV7-6 and TRBJ1-1, with D perhaps matching TRBD1 (5 bases). Trimming shortened V by 5 bases and J by 0 bases, and 19 bases separated the two germline ends. CDR1 is SGHVS, CDR2 FNYEAQ, per germline. The CDR3 sequence is 17 residues long.